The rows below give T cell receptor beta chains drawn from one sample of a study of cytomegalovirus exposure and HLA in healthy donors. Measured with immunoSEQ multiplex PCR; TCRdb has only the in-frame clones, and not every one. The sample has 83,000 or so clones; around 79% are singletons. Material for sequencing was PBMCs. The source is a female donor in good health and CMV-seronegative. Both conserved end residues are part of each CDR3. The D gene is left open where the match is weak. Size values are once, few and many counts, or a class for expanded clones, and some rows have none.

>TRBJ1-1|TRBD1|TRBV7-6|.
CASSSGQGAGTEAFF
TGTGCCAGCAGCTCGGGACAGGGCGCGGGGACTGAAGCTTTCTTT
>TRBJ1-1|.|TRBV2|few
CASRQDSQLEAFF
TGTGCCAGCAGACAGGACAGTCAACTTGAAGCTTTCTTT
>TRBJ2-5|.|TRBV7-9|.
CASSSHREGETQYF
TGTGCCAGCAGCTCCCACAGGGAGGGAGAGACCCAGTACTTC
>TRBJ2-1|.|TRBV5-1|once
CASSRDGNEQFF
TGCGCCAGCAGCCGAGACGGGAATGAGCAGTTCTTC
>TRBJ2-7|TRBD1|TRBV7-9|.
CASSDRTGYLDEQYF
TGTGCCAGCAGCGACAGGACAGGGTATTTGGACGAGCAGTACTTC
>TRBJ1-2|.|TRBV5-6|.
CASSPLTSQEGYGYTF
TGTGCCAGCAGCCCCCTTACTTCACAGGAGGGCTATGGCTACACCTTC
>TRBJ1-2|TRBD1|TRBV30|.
CAWSPQGARNYGYTF
TGTGCCTGGAGTCCACAGGGGGCGCGAAACTATGGCTACACCTTC
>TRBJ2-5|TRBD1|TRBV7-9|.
CASSPGQGDSRGTQYF
TGTGCCAGCAGCCCTGGACAGGGGGACTCCCGAGGGACCCAGTACTTC
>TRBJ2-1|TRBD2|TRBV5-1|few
CASSFSGAYNEQFF
TGCGCCAGCAGTTTTAGCGGGGCCTACAATGAGCAGTTCTTC
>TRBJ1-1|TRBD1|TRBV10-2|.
CASSDSGTGGAAEAFF
TGCGCCAGCAGTGATTCCGGGACAGGGGGCGCGGCTGAAGCTTTCTTT
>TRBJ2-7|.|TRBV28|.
CASSFSQTSSYEQYF
TGTGCCAGCAGTTTTTCCCAAACTAGCAGCTACGAGCAGTACTTC
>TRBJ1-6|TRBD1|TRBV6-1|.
CASSEATGANSPLHF
TGTGCCAGCAGTGAGGCTACAGGGGCGAATTCACCCCTCCACTTT
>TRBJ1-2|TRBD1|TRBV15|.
CATSSGGTGRDYTF
TGTGCCACCAGCAGTGGGGGGACAGGACGAGACTACACCTTC
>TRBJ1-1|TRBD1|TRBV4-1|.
CASSQAPGQGFTEAFF
TGCGCCAGCAGCCAAGCCCCGGGACAGGGATTCACTGAAGCTTTCTTT
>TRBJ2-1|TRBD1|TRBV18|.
CASSPPGTGYNEQFF
TGTGCCAGCTCACCACCGGGGACAGGCTACAATGAGCAGTTCTTC
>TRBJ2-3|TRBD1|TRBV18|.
CASSPTGGTDTQYF
TGTGCCAGCTCACCCACAGGGGGGACAGATACGCAGTATTTT
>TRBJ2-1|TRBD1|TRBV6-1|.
CASSETRTGSSYNEQFF
TGTGCCAGCAGTGAAACCCGGACAGGGAGCTCCTACAATGAGCAGTTCTTC
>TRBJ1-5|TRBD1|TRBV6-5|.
CASSPGQAFHQPQHF
TGTGCCAGCAGCCCGGGACAGGCATTCCATCAGCCCCAGCATTTT
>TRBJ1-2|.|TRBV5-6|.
CASSLAQVDYGYTF
TGTGCCAGCAGCTTGGCTCAGGTCGACTATGGCTACACCTTC
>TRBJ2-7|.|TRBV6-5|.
CASSRDNLYEQYF
TGTGCCAGCAGTCGGGACAACCTCTACGAGCAGTACTTC
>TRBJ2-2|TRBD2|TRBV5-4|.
CASSPGTSGTPGELFF
TGTGCCAGCAGCCCCGGGACTAGCGGGACCCCCGGGGAGCTGTTTTTT
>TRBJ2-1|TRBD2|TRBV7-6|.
CASSPGLAGGSSYNEQFF
TGTGCCAGCAGCCCTGGACTAGCGGGAGGGAGCTCCTACAATGAGCAGTTCTTC
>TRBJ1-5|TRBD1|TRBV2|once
CASRPGTGGDQPQHF
TGTGCCAGCAGACCCGGGACAGGGGGCGATCAGCCCCAGCATTTT
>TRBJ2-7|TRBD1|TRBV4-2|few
CASSQVGTEISYEQYF
TGTGCCAGCAGCCAAGTCGGGACAGAGATCTCCTACGAGCAGTACTTC
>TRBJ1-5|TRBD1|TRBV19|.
CASKETGSNQPQHF
TGTGCCAGTAAGGAGACAGGGAGCAATCAGCCCCAGCATTTT
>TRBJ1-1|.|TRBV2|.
CASRNTGLLEAFF
TGTGCCAGCAGAAATACGGGACTTCTTGAAGCTTTCTTT
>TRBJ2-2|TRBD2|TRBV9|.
CASSVPSPGGRNTGELFF
TGTGCCAGCAGCGTGCCCAGCCCGGGGGGGCGAAACACCGGGGAGCTGTTTTTT
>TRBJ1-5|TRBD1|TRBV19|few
CASSIGTGARSSNQPQHF
TGTGCCAGTAGTATCGGGACAGGGGCGCGTTCTAGCAATCAGCCCCAGCATTTT
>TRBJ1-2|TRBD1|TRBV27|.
CASSFRRGTGGSYGYTF
TGTGCCAGCAGTTTCCGACGAGGGACAGGGGGCTCCTATGGCTACACCTTC
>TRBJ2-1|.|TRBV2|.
CAMGLTGFNEQFF
TGTGCCATGGGCCTTACAGGGTTCAATGAGCAGTTCTTC
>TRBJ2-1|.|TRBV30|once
CAWTRLGDNEQFF
TGTGCCTGGACTCGATTAGGGGACAATGAGCAGTTCTTC
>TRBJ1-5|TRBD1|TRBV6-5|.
CASSYSTGQGGQHF
TGTGCCAGCAGTTACTCGACAGGCCAGGGGGGACAGCATTTT
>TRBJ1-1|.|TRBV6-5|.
CASSYRGADTEAFF
TGTGCCAGCAGTTATCGGGGGGCGGACACTGAAGCTTTCTTC
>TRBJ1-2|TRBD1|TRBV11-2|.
CASSRDRAYGYTF
TGTGCCAGCAGCCGCGACAGGGCCTATGGCTACACCTTC
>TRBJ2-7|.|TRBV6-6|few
CASQREAPTYEQYF
TGTGCCTCCCAAAGGGAGGCCCCCACCTACGAGCAGTACTTC
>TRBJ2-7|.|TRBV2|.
CASSAGAFEQYF
TGTGCCAGCAGTGCTGGGGCCTTCGAGCAGTACTTC
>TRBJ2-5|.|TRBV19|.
CASSIGAGTQETQYF
TGTGCCAGTAGTATTGGGGCGGGAACTCAAGAGACCCAGTACTTC
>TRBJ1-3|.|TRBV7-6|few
CASSPGSGSGNTIYF
TGTGCCAGCAGCCCTGGGTCGGGGTCTGGAAACACCATATATTTT
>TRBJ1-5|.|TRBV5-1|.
CASSLGGVNQPQHF
TGCGCCAGCAGCTTGGGGGGGGTCAATCAGCCCCAGCATTTT
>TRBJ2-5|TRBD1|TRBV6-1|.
CARGDRGDRETQYF
TGTGCCAGGGGGGACAGGGGAGATAGAGAGACCCAGTACTTC
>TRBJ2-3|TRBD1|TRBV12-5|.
CASAPGTGISDTQYF
TGTGCTAGTGCCCCCGGGACAGGCATTTCAGATACGCAGTATTTT
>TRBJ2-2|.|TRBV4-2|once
CASSPGLDGELFF
TGTGCCAGCAGCCCAGGGTTGGACGGGGAGCTGTTTTTT
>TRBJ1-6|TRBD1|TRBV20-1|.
CSALTGLITHF
TGCAGTGCTCTGACAGGGCTTATAACCCACTTT
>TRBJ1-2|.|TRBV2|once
CASSEGRRYGYTF
TGTGCCAGCAGTGAGGGTCGGAGATATGGCTACACCTTC
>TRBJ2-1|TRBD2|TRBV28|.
CASSFSGGASEQFF
TGTGCCAGCAGTTTTTCCGGGGGGGCAAGTGAGCAGTTCTTC
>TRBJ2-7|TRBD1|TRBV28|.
CASSPGQGGSLYEQYF
TGTGCCAGCAGCCCTGGACAGGGAGGAAGCTTGTACGAGCAGTACTTC
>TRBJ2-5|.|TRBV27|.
CASSLRTAQETQYF
TGTGCCAGCAGTTTACGGACAGCTCAAGAGACCCAGTACTTC
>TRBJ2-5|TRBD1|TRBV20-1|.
CSARQGETQYF
TGCAGTGCTCGACAGGGAGAAACCCAGTACTTC